This T cell receptor (beta chain) stems from a study of T-cell memory formation after mild COVID-19. General study findings and limits: Clones that contracted clustered mainly in CM and EM if CD4+ and in EMRA if CD8+. Certain responding clones were present in pre-infection memory, suggesting participation of cross-reactive memory. In second-wave clones peaking day 37, SARS-CoV-2 specificity remained unconfirmed.

The 5'RACE method, run with constant-segment primers, produced TCR alpha and TCR beta cDNA libraries (carrying sample barcodes and UMIs). TCRdb redid the calling of the 5' RACE reads with MiXCR, one entry per CDR3 protein. The sample lists roughly 310,000 distinct CDR3 sequences; 15% to 20% were seen once. In regard to this clonotype: Its specificity is not known.

The origin of this receptor is a man aged 18-30 years who had mild COVID-19 (a few samples of this study predate the infection). Cell type and time point are not known. The source material was PBMCs or a T cell subset sorted from them (not recorded which).

DNA of the CDR3: TGTGCCACCAGTGATGGGGGGGGAGGAATCTACAATGAGCAGTTCTTC. This encodes CATSDGGGGIYNEQFF. The V call is TRBV24-1, the J call TRBJ2-1, with TRBD2 matching over 7 bases. With 3 bases clipped from V and 3 bases from J, the junction kept 7 bases outside the gene matches. CDR1 is KGHDR, CDR2 SFDVKD, per germline. The length of the CDR3 is 16 residues.